This T cell receptor beta chain appears in the sequencing data of a study of cytomegalovirus exposure and HLA in healthy donors. With 8 bases clipped from V and 5 bases from J, the junction kept 11 bases outside the gene matches. The CDR3 runs to 15 residues. The V gene's germline CDR1 is MNHEY and CDR2 SMNVEV (reference sequence). PCR used 60 Vbeta primers and 13 Jbeta primers. The data were produced by immunoSEQ multiplex PCR, yet TCRdb's version contains in-frame clones alone and is incomplete. This sample has some 160,000 clones, with approximately 81% found just once. This TCR was sampled from a man over 45 in good health and CMV-seropositive. Material for sequencing was PBMCs. The chain carries TRBV27 and TRBJ1-2; 10 bases are shared with TRBD1. CDR3: CASRILGTGEYGYTF. The DNA for the CDR3 is TGTGCCAGCCGAATATTAGGGACAGGGGAATATGGCTACACCTTC.